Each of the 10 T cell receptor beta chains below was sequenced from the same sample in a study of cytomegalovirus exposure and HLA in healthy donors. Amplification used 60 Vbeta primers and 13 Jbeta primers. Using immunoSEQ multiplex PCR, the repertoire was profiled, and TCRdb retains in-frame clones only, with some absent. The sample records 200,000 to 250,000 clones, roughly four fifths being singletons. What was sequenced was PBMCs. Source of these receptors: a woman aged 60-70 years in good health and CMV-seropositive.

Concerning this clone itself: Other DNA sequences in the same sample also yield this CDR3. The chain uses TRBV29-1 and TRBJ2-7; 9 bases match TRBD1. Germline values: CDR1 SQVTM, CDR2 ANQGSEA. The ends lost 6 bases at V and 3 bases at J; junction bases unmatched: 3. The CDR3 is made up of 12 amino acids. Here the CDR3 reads CSVATGGYEQYF. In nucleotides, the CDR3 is TGCAGCGTCGCGACAGGGGGCTACGAGCAGTACTTC.

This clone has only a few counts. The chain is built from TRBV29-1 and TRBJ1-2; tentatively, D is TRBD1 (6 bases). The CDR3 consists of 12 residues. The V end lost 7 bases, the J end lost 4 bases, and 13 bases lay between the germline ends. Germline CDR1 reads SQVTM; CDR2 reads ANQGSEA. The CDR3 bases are TGCAGCGGGAGGACAGTTTCCTATGGCTACACCTTC. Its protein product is CSGRTVSYGYTF.

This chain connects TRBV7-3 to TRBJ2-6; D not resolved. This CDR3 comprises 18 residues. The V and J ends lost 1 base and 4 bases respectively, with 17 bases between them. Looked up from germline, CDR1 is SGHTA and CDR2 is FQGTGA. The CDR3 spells CASSLRAFSNPGANVLTF. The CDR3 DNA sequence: TGTGCCAGCAGCTTAAGGGCATTCTCTAACCCAGGGGCCAACGTCCTGACTTTC.

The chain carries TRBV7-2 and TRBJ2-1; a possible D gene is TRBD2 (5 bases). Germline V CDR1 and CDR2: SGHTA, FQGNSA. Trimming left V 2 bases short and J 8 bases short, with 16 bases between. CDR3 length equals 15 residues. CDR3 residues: CASSLRRSGSYEQFF. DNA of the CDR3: TGTGCCAGCAGCTTAAGAAGATCGGGATCCTATGAGCAGTTCTTC.

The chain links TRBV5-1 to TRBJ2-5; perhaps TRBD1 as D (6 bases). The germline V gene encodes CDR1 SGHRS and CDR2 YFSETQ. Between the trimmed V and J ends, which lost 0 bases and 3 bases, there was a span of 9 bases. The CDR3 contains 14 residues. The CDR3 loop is CASSLGQGKETQYF. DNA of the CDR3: TGCGCCAGCAGCTTGGGGCAGGGGAAAGAGACCCAGTACTTC.

CDR3 amino acids: CASSLTGARALFF. CDR3 in DNA: TGTGCCAGCAGCCTGACAGGGGCTCGGGCCCTGTTTTTT. This chain links TRBV6-5 with TRBJ1-4; 8 nucleotides align to TRBD1. The CDR3 runs 13 residues. The J segment lost 14 bases and the V segment lost 6 bases, leaving 11 bases of the junction unmatched. CDR1 and CDR2 from the germline V gene are MNHEY and SVGAGI.

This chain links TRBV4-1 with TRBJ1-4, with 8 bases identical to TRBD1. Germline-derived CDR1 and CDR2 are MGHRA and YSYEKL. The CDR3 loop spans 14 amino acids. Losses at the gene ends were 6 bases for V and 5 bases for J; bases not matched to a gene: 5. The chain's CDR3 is CASRRTGSNEKLFF. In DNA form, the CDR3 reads TGCGCCAGCAGACGGACAGGGTCAAATGAAAAACTGTTTTTT.

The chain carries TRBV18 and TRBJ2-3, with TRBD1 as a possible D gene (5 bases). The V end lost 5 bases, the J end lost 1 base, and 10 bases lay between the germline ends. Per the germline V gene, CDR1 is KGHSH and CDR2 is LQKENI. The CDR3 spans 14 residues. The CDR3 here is CASSATGGTDTQYF. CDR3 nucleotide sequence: TGTGCCAGCTCAGCTACAGGTGGCACAGATACGCAGTATTTT.

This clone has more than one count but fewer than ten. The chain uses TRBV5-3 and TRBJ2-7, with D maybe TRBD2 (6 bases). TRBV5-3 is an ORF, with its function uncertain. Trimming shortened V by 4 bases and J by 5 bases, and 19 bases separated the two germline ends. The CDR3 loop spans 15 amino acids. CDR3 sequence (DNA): TGTGCCAGAAGCAAATTAACTAGCAGTCACAACGAGCAGTACTTC. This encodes CARSKLTSSHNEQYF.

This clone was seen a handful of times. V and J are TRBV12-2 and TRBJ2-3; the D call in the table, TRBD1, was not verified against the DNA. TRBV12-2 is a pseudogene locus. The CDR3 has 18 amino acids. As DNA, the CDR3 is TGTGCAAGTCGCTTACGCCGCTGGACAGGAAGGAAAACAGATACGCAGTATTTT. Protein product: CASRLRRWTGRKTDTQYF.